The sequence of this T cell receptor (beta chain) was determined in a study of blood T cell repertoires in COVID-19. On the study more broadly: T cells, B-cell-depleted T cells, or PBMCs provided the cDNA or gDNA that served as material.

TCRdb keeps only in-frame clones here, not all; method: immunoSEQ multiplex PCR. The table shows under 400,000 clones, with approximately 89% occurring only once. It was during active infection that Seattle patients were enrolled and then longitudinally followed. Trimming removed 11 bases from V and 11 bases from J; junction bases left unmatched: 24. The CDR3 is 17 amino acids. Germline V gives CDR1 LNHDA, CDR2 SQIVND (reference sequence). The rearrangement joins TRBV19 to TRBJ2-1; 10 bases map to TRBD2. The sequence was collected from a woman aged 60-75 years with COVID-19, enrolled during active disease. The sequencing sample was made of peripheral blood. CDR3 sequence: CACSGQGSWTSGPKQFF. In DNA form, the CDR3 reads TGTGCCTGTTCAGGACAGGGATCTTGGACTAGCGGACCTAAGCAGTTCTTC. The full variable domain, rest sourced from reference TRBV19 and TRBJ2-1, is DGGITQSPKYLFRKEGQNVTLSCEQNLNHDAMYWYRQDPGQGLRLIYYSQIVNDFQKGDIAEGYSVSREKKESFPLTVTSAQKNPTAFYLCACSGQGSWTSGPKQFFGPGTRLTVL.